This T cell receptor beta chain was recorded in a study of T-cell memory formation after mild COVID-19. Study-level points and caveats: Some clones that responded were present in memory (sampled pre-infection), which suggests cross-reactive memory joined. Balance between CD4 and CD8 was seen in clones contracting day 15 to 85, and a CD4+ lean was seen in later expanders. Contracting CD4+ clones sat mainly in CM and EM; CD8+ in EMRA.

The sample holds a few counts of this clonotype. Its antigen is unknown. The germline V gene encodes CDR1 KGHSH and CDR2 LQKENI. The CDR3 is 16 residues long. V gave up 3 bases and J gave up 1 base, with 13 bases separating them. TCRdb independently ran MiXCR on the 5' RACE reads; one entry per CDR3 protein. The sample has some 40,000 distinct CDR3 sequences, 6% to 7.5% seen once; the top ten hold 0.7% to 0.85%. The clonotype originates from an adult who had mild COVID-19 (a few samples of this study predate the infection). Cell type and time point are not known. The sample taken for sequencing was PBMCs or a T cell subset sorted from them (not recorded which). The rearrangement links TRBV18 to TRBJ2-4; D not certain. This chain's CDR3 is CASSPPFGSAKNIQYF. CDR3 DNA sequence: TGTGCCAGCTCACCGCCCTTCGGATCGGCCAAAAACATTCAGTACTTC.